The TCR beta chain described here comes from a study of metastatic and nonmetastatic thyroid tumors. With MiXCR, TCRdb reprocessed the PCR reads. The sample has about 82,000 clones; approximately 12% are singletons. Germline V gene sequence: CDR1 SGHDT, CDR2 YYEEEE. J was trimmed by 5 bases and V by 1 base; bases with no gene match: 6. The CDR3 totals 15 residues. Ahead of thyroid surgery, no patient had received treatment of any kind. The V and J genes are TRBV5-6 and TRBJ2-5; 9 nucleotides align to TRBD1. Sequencing was done on a sample of tumor tissue. The TCR originated in a female donor with papillary thyroid cancer or a benign thyroid nodule (not recorded which). Some clones in this sample may be carry-over from other donors' samples. This chain's CDR3 is CASSLWRDRGETQYF. CDR3 nucleotides: TGTGCCAGCAGCTTGTGGCGAGACAGGGGGGAGACCCAGTACTTC.